A single sample gave rise to the 11 T cell receptor beta chains below, sequenced in a study of T cells after yellow fever vaccination. TCRdb reanalysed the 5' RACE reads using MiXCR and keeps one entry per CDR3 protein. The table includes 150,000 to 200,000 distinct CDR3 sequences, approximately 6.2% detected once. The input for sequencing was CD4+ T cells sorted from PBMCs, taken on the day of the first yellow fever vaccination. Receptors originate from a young man who received the YFV17D yellow fever vaccine.

The gene calls are TRBV19 and TRBJ2-6; D gene unclear. The CDR3 has 16 residues. In germline, CDR1 is LNHDA, CDR2 SQIVND (reference sequence). Trimming removed 3 bases from V and 0 bases from J, with 9 bases in between. The CDR3, as DNA: TGTGCCAGTAGTATGGGGTCAGGCTCTGGGGCCAACGTCCTGACTTTC. This encodes CASSMGSGSGANVLTF.

This chain links TRBV4-3 with TRBJ1-1; D remains unclear. Per germline, CDR1 LGHNA and CDR2 YSLEER. The V end was cut by 0 bases, the J end by 3 bases, with 11 bases between. The CDR3 covers 15 residues. The CDR3 reads CASSQEQLGDTEAFF. CDR3 DNA: TGCGCCAGCAGCCAAGAACAGCTTGGTGACACTGAAGCTTTCTTT.

This clonotype was counted many times. This sequence joins TRBV4-1 and TRBJ1-4; 11 bases fit TRBD1. After removal of 1 base from V and 8 bases from J, the junction contained 3 bases not matched to a gene. Germline values: CDR1 MGHRA, CDR2 YSYEKL. The CDR3 totals 15 residues. DNA for the CDR3: TGCGCCAGCAGCCAAGGGGACAGGGGGTCCGAAAAACTGTTTTTT. Protein product: CASSQGDRGSEKLFF.

This clonotype has more than one count but fewer than ten. This chain connects TRBV20-1 to TRBJ1-2; D is undetermined. The germline CDR1 and CDR2 sequences are DFQATT and SNEGSKA (reference sequence). V shed 5 bases and J shed 8 bases, with 18 bases lying between them. CDR3 length: 13 residues. The DNA for the CDR3 is TGCAGTGCTTACGGGGAAGTAAGAGGGGGCTACACCTTC. Its protein is CSAYGEVRGGYTF.

The sample holds many counts of this clonotype. The chain joins TRBV7-3 to TRBJ2-1; D may correspond to TRBD1 or TRBD2 (5 bases each). In germline, CDR1 is SGHTA, CDR2 FQGTGA. Deletions cut 5 bases from V and 0 bases from J, with 8 bases between. The CDR3 has 14 amino acids. CDR3 protein: CASSPGTSYNEQFF. The CDR3 DNA reads TGTGCCAGCAGCCCGGGGACCTCCTACAATGAGCAGTTCTTC.

The J gene is TRBJ2-1, the V gene TRBV9; no reliable D call. V lost 4 bases and J 10 bases, leaving 12 bases between the germline ends. Looked up from germline, CDR1 is SGDLS and CDR2 is YYNGEE. This CDR3 has 12 amino acids. CDR3 bases: TGTGCCAGCAGCCCAGCCCAGAGAGAGCAGTTCTTC. Translated: CASSPAQREQFF.

Only a few counts were recorded for this clonotype. The genes are TRBV20-1 and TRBJ2-7, with D perhaps TRBD2 (5 bases). The ends were cut back, 3 bases at V and 2 bases at J, with 8 bases in the middle. The germline CDR1 and CDR2 sequences are DFQATT and SNEGSKA (reference sequence). The CDR3 sequence is 12 residues long. For the CDR3, the DNA is TGCAGTGCTAGTGAGGGTACCTACGAGCAGTACGTC. This translates into CSASEGTYEQYV.

The table lists this clonotype with many counts. The chain carries TRBV6-2 or TRBV6-3 and TRBJ2-1; TRBD1 agrees at 9 bases. V was clipped by 8 bases and J by 10 bases; unmatched bases: 15. This CDR3 comprises 15 residues. Germline V gives CDR1 MNHEY, CDR2 SVGEGT. In DNA, the CDR3 is TGTGCCAGCTCGGGGACAGGGTACCCCCTGAGGGAGCAGTTCTTC. Translating gives CASSGTGYPLREQFF.

This clonotype came up many times. The gene calls are TRBV4-1 and TRBJ1-5; D unclear. Germline V gene lookup returns CDR1 MGHRA and CDR2 YSYEKL. The length of the CDR3 is 14 residues. Trimming stripped 0 bases from V and 1 base from J, with 4 bases between. CDR3 amino acids: CASSQDGSNQPQHF. The CDR3 DNA follows: TGCGCCAGCAGCCAAGATGGGAGCAATCAGCCCCAGCATTTT.

This clonotype was seen only a few times. The chain uses TRBV28 and TRBJ1-2; 8 bases match TRBD1. The ends lost 6 bases at V and 7 bases at J; junction bases unmatched: 13. The germline V gene has CDR1 MDHEN and CDR2 SYDVKM. CDR3 length: 15 residues. CDR3 sequence reads: CASRPGQASWAGYTF. Written as DNA, the CDR3 is TGTGCCAGCAGGCCGGGACAGGCCTCGTGGGCTGGCTACACCTTC.

This clonotype came up many times. The V and J genes are TRBV19 and TRBJ2-1; D is perhaps TRBD1 or TRBD2 (6 bases each). Germline loops: CDR1 LNHDA, CDR2 SQIVND (reference sequence). This CDR3 region has 15 residues. V lost 8 bases and J lost 0, with 14 bases in between. The CDR3 DNA sequence: TGTGCCAGTGGGACCGGGGGCCACTCCTACAATGAGCAGTTCTTC. Translation: CASGTGGHSYNEQFF.